Listed below are T cell receptor beta chains from one sample, sequenced in a study of blood T cell repertoires in COVID-19. Sequencing used immunoSEQ multiplex PCR; TCRdb keeps in-frame clones, though not all of them. The sample has roughly 43,000 clones, over 75% seen once. Sequencing was carried out using peripheral blood. Receptors originate from a human donor in a cohort sampled during active COVID-19. The donor label of this sample is uncertain. CDR3s include the opening cysteine and the closing phenylalanine or tryptophan. The order of the fields is V gene, CDR3 length, D gene, J gene, clone size, CDR3 DNA, CDR3 protein. The D gene is left open where the match is weak. Size values are once, few and many counts, or a class for expanded clones, and some rows have none.

V: TRBV7-9; length: 14; D: TRBD1; J: TRBJ2-3; size: -; DNA: TGTGCCAGCACCCAGGGAGAGGGGGCGTATACGCAGTATTTT; CDR3: CASTQGEGAYTQYF
V: TRBV18; length: 17; D: -; J: TRBJ1-4; size: -; DNA: TGTGCCAGCTCACTGACTCGGGGAGGGCCAATAAATGAAAAACTGTTTTTT; CDR3: CASSLTRGGPINEKLFF
V: TRBV15; length: 18; D: -; J: TRBJ1-3; size: -; DNA: TGTGCCACCAGCAGGAAAAGGACAGCTTTACACTCTGGAAACACCATATATTTT; CDR3: CATSRKRTALHSGNTIYF
V: TRBV7-3; length: 19; D: TRBD1; J: TRBJ2-6; size: -; DNA: TGTGCCAGCAGCCAGGGCCCAGGGACAGAGCGCTCTGGGGCCAACGTCCTGACTTTC; CDR3: CASSQGPGTERSGANVLTF
V: TRBV6-6; length: 13; D: -; J: TRBJ1-2; size: -; DNA: TGTGCCAGCACAATCCCCGGGAACTATGGCTACACCTTC; CDR3: CASTIPGNYGYTF
V: TRBV9; length: 17; D: TRBD1; J: TRBJ1-3; size: -; DNA: TGTGCCAGCAGCACCCTACAGGGGCCCGTCGACGGAAACACCATATATTTT; CDR3: CASSTLQGPVDGNTIYF
V: TRBV5-1; length: 14; D: TRBD1; J: TRBJ2-3; size: -; DNA: TGCGCCAGCAGATGGGACAGGGACACAGATACGCAGTATTTT; CDR3: CASRWDRDTDTQYF
V: TRBV29-1; length: 13; D: -; J: TRBJ1-2; size: -; DNA: TGCAGCGTTGTGGGGGGGGCCGACTATGGCTACACCTTC; CDR3: CSVVGGADYGYTF
V: TRBV7-2; length: 16; D: TRBD1; J: TRBJ2-3; size: -; DNA: TGTGCCAGCAGCATTCAATTAGGGACAGGGGCAGATACGCAGTATTTT; CDR3: CASSIQLGTGADTQYF
V: TRBV3-1/TRBV3-2; length: 18; D: TRBD2; J: TRBJ2-2; size: -; DNA: TGTGCCAGCAGCCAAATACTAGCGGGGGGACCGAACACCGGGGAGCTGTTTTTT; CDR3: CASSQILAGGPNTGELFF
V: TRBV18; length: 16; D: TRBD1; J: TRBJ2-1; size: -; DNA: TGTGCCAGCTCTAAGGACAGGGAGATCTCCTACAATGAGCAGTTCTTC; CDR3: CASSKDREISYNEQFF
V: TRBV18; length: 13; D: TRBD1; J: TRBJ1-2; size: -; DNA: TGTGCCAGCTCACCCGACAGGGGGCCTGGCTACACCTTC; CDR3: CASSPDRGPGYTF
V: TRBV12-3/TRBV12-4; length: 13; D: -; J: TRBJ1-6; size: few; DNA: TGTGCCAGCAGTTTAAGCGATTACTCACCCCTCCACTTT; CDR3: CASSLSDYSPLHF
V: TRBV5-5; length: 18; D: TRBD1; J: TRBJ1-3; size: -; DNA: TGTGCCAGCAGCTCAGTCCCGGGACAGGGATACTCTGGAAACACCATATATTTT; CDR3: CASSSVPGQGYSGNTIYF
V: TRBV7-2; length: 16; D: -; J: TRBJ2-3; size: -; DNA: TGTGCCAGCAGCTTAGCAGGGCGGGGATCCACAGATACGCAGTATTTT; CDR3: CASSLAGRGSTDTQYF
V: TRBV7-2; length: 16; D: TRBD1; J: TRBJ2-2; size: -; DNA: TGTGCCAGCAGTCCTCCGGGACAGGCGAACACCGGGGAGCTGTTTTTT; CDR3: CASSPPGQANTGELFF
V: TRBV27; length: 14; D: -; J: TRBJ1-1; size: -; DNA: TGTGCCAGCAGTTTAGCACAGAGGAACACTGAAGCTTTCTTT; CDR3: CASSLAQRNTEAFF
V: TRBV18; length: 16; D: -; J: TRBJ1-2; size: -; DNA: TGTGCCAGCTCACCATCCAGGCCGGGCCTAGCTGCTGGCTACACCTTC; CDR3: CASSPSRPGLAAGYTF
V: TRBV6-1; length: 13; D: -; J: TRBJ2-1; size: -; DNA: TGTGCCAGCAGTGAGGTGCTCGGCAATGAGCAGTTCTTC; CDR3: CASSEVLGNEQFF
V: TRBV18; length: 13; D: TRBD1; J: TRBJ2-1; size: -; DNA: TGTGCCAGCTCACGAGACAGGGTGGGTGAGCAGTTCTTC; CDR3: CASSRDRVGEQFF
V: TRBV2; length: 16; D: -; J: TRBJ2-1; size: -; DNA: TGTGCCAGCAGTCCCACGGCGGGGTATTCCTACAATGAGCAGTTCTTC; CDR3: CASSPTAGYSYNEQFF
V: TRBV12-3/TRBV12-4; length: 12; D: -; J: TRBJ1-4; size: -; DNA: TGTGCCAGCAGACGGGGGATGGCCAAACTGTTTTTT; CDR3: CASRRGMAKLFF
V: TRBV15; length: 13; D: -; J: TRBJ1-5; size: -; DNA: TGTGCCACCAGCAGAGAGCAGGGTCAGCCCCAGCATTTT; CDR3: CATSREQGQPQHF
V: TRBV4-2; length: 17; D: -; J: TRBJ1-5; size: -; DNA: TGTGCCAGCAGCCAAGTAGACGTTCGGGGGTCCAATCAGCCCCAGCATTTT; CDR3: CASSQVDVRGSNQPQHF
V: TRBV2; length: 13; D: -; J: TRBJ1-6; size: -; DNA: TGTGCCAGCAGTGACCAGGGAATTTCACCCCTCCACTTT; CDR3: CASSDQGISPLHF
V: TRBV12-5; length: 13; D: -; J: TRBJ1-1; size: -; DNA: TGTGCTAGTGGTTTACGGGGTAACACTGAAGCTTTCTTT; CDR3: CASGLRGNTEAFF
V: TRBV27; length: 15; D: -; J: TRBJ2-5; size: -; DNA: TGTGCCAGCAGTCTGGGGGCAGGGGACCAAGAGACCCAGTACTTC; CDR3: CASSLGAGDQETQYF
V: TRBV6-1; length: 13; D: TRBD2; J: TRBJ2-5; size: -; DNA: TGTGCCAGCAGTGACGGACTAGCGGAGACCCAGTACTTC; CDR3: CASSDGLAETQYF
V: TRBV3-1/TRBV3-2; length: 17; D: -; J: TRBJ2-7; size: -; DNA: TGTGCCAGCAGCCAAAGGCCCGGGACATACTCGTGGAGAGAGCAGTACTTC; CDR3: CASSQRPGTYSWREQYF
V: TRBV2; length: 14; D: -; J: TRBJ2-7; size: few; DNA: TGTGCCAGCCGGGCTCGGGGTCACTCCTACGAGCAGTACTTC; CDR3: CASRARGHSYEQYF
V: TRBV7-2; length: 16; D: TRBD1; J: TRBJ2-1; size: once; DNA: TGTGCCAGCAGCTCACAGGGGGCTAGCTCCTACAATGAGCAGTTCTTC; CDR3: CASSSQGASSYNEQFF
V: TRBV18; length: 14; D: TRBD1; J: TRBJ2-7; size: once; DNA: TGTGCCAGCTCCCCAGGACAGGTCTCCTACGAGCAGTACTTC; CDR3: CASSPGQVSYEQYF
V: TRBV18; length: 17; D: TRBD2; J: TRBJ2-2; size: -; DNA: TGTGCCAGCTCACCACCTAGCGGGGGCCGTCACACCGGGGAGCTGTTTTTT; CDR3: CASSPPSGGRHTGELFF
V: TRBV5-4; length: 13; D: TRBD1; J: TRBJ2-7; size: once; DNA: TGTGCCAGCAGCACCGGACAGGGGGAGGAAAAGTACTTC; CDR3: CASSTGQGEEKYF
V: TRBV7-2; length: 13; D: -; J: TRBJ2-1; size: -; DNA: TGTGCCAGCACCCCCCCGCGGCGGAGTGAGCAGTTCTTC; CDR3: CASTPPRRSEQFF
V: TRBV7-3; length: 14; D: TRBD1; J: TRBJ2-2; size: -; DNA: TGTGCCAGCAGCTCCGGGACAGGGGCCGGGGAGCTGTTTTTT; CDR3: CASSSGTGAGELFF
V: TRBV29-1; length: 12; D: -; J: TRBJ1-2; size: -; DNA: TGCAGCGTATCCAAGGGGGTCTATGGCTACACCTTC; CDR3: CSVSKGVYGYTF
V: TRBV12-3/TRBV12-4; length: 13; D: -; J: TRBJ2-1; size: -; DNA: TGTGCCAGCAGTTTTTCTTCACGGGGTGAGCAGTTCTTC; CDR3: CASSFSSRGEQFF
V: TRBV10-3; length: 15; D: -; J: TRBJ1-1; size: -; DNA: TGTGCCATCAGTGAGGCGAGTATGAAGAACACTGAAGCTTTCTTT; CDR3: CAISEASMKNTEAFF
V: TRBV29-1; length: 13; D: -; J: TRBJ2-7; size: -; DNA: TGCAGCGTTGAAGACAGGACAACCTACGAGCAGTACTTC; CDR3: CSVEDRTTYEQYF
V: TRBV18; length: 14; D: TRBD1; J: TRBJ1-2; size: -; DNA: TGTGCCAGCTCAACAGGGACAGGGACCTATGGCTACACCTTC; CDR3: CASSTGTGTYGYTF
V: TRBV9; length: 14; D: -; J: TRBJ2-1; size: -; DNA: TGTGCCAGCAGCGGAGGGCAATTTTTCCGCGAGCAGTTCTTC; CDR3: CASSGGQFFREQFF
V: TRBV28; length: 15; D: TRBD2; J: TRBJ2-1; size: -; DNA: TGTGCCAGCAGGCAGGGAGCGGGGGGGCGAAATGAGCAGTTCTTC; CDR3: CASRQGAGGRNEQFF
V: TRBV28; length: 11; D: -; J: TRBJ1-2; size: -; DNA: TGTGCCAGCAGTTTAGGTTGGCGGATTTCCTTC; CDR3: CASSLGWRISF
V: TRBV5-5; length: 14; D: TRBD1; J: TRBJ2-3; size: once; DNA: TGTGCCAGCAGCTTCGGACAGGGGTCTGGTACGCAGTATTTT; CDR3: CASSFGQGSGTQYF
V: TRBV5-1; length: 14; D: -; J: TRBJ2-3; size: -; DNA: TGCGCCAGCAGCACCGGACAGAGTCATTATACGCAGTATTTT; CDR3: CASSTGQSHYTQYF
V: TRBV19; length: 16; D: TRBD1; J: TRBJ2-7; size: -; DNA: TGTGCCAGTAGTGGATTACCGGGACAGGAGACCTACGAGCAGTACTTC; CDR3: CASSGLPGQETYEQYF
V: TRBV5-1; length: 16; D: -; J: TRBJ2-6; size: -; DNA: TGCGCCAGCAGCTTGGACGGAGGATCTGGGGCCAACGTCCTGACTTTC; CDR3: CASSLDGGSGANVLTF
V: TRBV2; length: 15; D: -; J: TRBJ1-6; size: -; DNA: TGTGCCAGCAGTGTCACGGGGATTTATAATTCACCCCTCCACTTT; CDR3: CASSVTGIYNSPLHF
V: TRBV28; length: 14; D: -; J: TRBJ1-2; size: -; DNA: TGTGCCAGCAGTGCCGGCGGGAACCACTATGGCTACACCTTC; CDR3: CASSAGGNHYGYTF
V: TRBV3-1/TRBV3-2; length: 15; D: TRBD1; J: TRBJ1-1; size: -; DNA: TGTGCCAGCAGCCAGAAAGGACAGGGTAGGACTGAAGCTTTCTTT; CDR3: CASSQKGQGRTEAFF
V: TRBV12-3/TRBV12-4; length: 13; D: -; J: TRBJ1-2; size: many; DNA: TGTGCCAGCAGTCCGGGGGGCGGGTATGGCTACACCTTC; CDR3: CASSPGGGYGYTF
V: TRBV11-3; length: 14; D: -; J: TRBJ1-1; size: -; DNA: TGTGCCAGCAGCTTAGCGGGGGGGTACAGTGAAGCTTTCTTT; CDR3: CASSLAGGYSEAFF
V: TRBV3-1/TRBV3-2; length: 17; D: TRBD1; J: TRBJ2-1; size: -; DNA: TGTGCCAGCAGCCAATTCACCGGGACAGGGAAGTTCGATGAGCAGTTCTTC; CDR3: CASSQFTGTGKFDEQFF